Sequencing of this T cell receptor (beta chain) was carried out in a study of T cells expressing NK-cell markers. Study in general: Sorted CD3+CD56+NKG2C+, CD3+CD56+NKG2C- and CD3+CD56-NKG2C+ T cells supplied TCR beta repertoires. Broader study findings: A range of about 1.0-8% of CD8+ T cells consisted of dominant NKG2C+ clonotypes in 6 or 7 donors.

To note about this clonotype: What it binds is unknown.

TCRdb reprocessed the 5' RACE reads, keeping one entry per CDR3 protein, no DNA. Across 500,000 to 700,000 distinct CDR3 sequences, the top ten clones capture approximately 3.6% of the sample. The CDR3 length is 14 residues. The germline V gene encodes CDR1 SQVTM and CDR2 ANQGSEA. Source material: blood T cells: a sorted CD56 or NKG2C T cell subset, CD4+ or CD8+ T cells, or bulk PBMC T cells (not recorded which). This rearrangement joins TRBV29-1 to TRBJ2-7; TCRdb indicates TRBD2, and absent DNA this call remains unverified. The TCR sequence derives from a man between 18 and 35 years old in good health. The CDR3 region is CSAGLGLRAYEQYF.